This is a list of T cell receptor beta chains from one sample in a study of blood T cell repertoires in COVID-19. Produced via immunoSEQ multiplex PCR; TCRdb's table is partial and in-frame only. This table holds more than 150,000 clones, 80% to 90% found once. Material for sequencing was peripheral blood. These receptors were obtained from a man aged 55 to 69 with acute or convalescent COVID-19. CDR3s include the opening cysteine and the closing phenylalanine or tryptophan. D genes are given only for firm matches. Size is omitted from some rows. Given values are once, few, many or a class for expanded clones.

V gene	J gene	D gene	clone size	CDR3 length	CDR3 protein	CDR3 DNA
TRBV11-2	TRBJ2-3	TRBD1	.	19	CASSYRGQGTLRSTDTQYF	TGTGCCAGCAGCTACCGAGGACAGGGCACGCTGCGGAGCACAGATACGCAGTATTTT
TRBV7-9	TRBJ2-7	TRBD2	.	15	CASSLGGTSGNEQYF	TGTGCCAGCAGCTTAGGTGGGACTAGTGGGAACGAGCAGTACTTC
TRBV5-1	TRBJ2-2	TRBD2	.	19	CASSVDPAGLAGEAGELFF	TGCGCCAGCAGCGTGGACCCGGCGGGACTAGCGGGAGAAGCCGGGGAGCTGTTTTTT
TRBV20-1	TRBJ2-5	.	.	10	CSALGATQYF	TGCAGTGCTCTCGGAGCGACCCAGTACTTC
TRBV28	TRBJ2-7	TRBD2	once	15	CASSLLGDYSYEQYF	TGTGCCAGCAGTTTACTGGGGGACTACAGTTACGAGCAGTACTTC
TRBV10-3	TRBJ2-7	TRBD1	.	15	CAISEGDRATYEQYF	TGTGCCATCAGTGAGGGTGACAGGGCAACCTACGAGCAGTACTTC
TRBV27	TRBJ2-7	.	.	14	CASSPRTTSYEQYF	TGTGCCAGCAGTCCCCGGACTACCTCCTACGAGCAGTACTTC
TRBV28	TRBJ1-5	.	.	15	CASSLAGNSNQPQHF	TGTGCCAGCAGTTTAGCAGGGAATAGCAATCAGCCCCAGCATTTT
TRBV28	TRBJ1-5	.	few	15	CASSTPGQGYQPQHF	TGTGCCAGCAGTACCCCGGGGCAGGGGTATCAGCCCCAGCATTTT
TRBV19	TRBJ2-1	.	few	15	CASSIPERSYNEQFF	TGTGCCAGTAGTATACCAGAGAGGTCCTACAATGAGCAGTTCTTC
TRBV7-9	TRBJ2-1	TRBD2	.	14	CASSWGVAGGEQFF	TGTGCCAGCAGCTGGGGAGTAGCGGGCGGTGAGCAGTTCTTC